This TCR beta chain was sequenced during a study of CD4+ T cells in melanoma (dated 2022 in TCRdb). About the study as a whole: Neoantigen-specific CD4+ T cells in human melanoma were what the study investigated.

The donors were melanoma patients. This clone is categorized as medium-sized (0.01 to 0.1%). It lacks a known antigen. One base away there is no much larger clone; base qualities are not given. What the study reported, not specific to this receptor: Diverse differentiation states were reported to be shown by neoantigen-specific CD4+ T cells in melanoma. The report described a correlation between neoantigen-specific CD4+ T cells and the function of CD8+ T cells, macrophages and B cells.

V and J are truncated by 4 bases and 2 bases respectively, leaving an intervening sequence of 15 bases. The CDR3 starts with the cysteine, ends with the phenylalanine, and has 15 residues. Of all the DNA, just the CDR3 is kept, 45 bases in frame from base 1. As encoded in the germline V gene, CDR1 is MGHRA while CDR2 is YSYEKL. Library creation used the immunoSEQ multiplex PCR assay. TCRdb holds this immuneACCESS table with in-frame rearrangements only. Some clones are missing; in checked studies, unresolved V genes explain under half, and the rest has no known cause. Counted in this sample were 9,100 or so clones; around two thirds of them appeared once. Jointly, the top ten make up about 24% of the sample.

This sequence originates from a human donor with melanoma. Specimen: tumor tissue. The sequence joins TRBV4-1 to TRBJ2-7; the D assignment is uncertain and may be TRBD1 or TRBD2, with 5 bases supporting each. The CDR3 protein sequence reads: CASSPFGTPTYEQYF. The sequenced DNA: TGCGCCAGCAGCCCCTTCGGGACGCCGACCTACGAGCAGTACTTC.